This T cell receptor (beta chain) was recorded in a study of graft-versus-host responses after intestinal transplantation (dated by TCRdb to about 2021). About the investigation overall: Multivisceral, liver-intestinal, or isolated intestinal transplants were received by the recipients. All recipients received anti-thymocyte globulin induction followed by maintenance tacrolimus and steroids for roughly three years. After intestinal transplantation, graft-versus-host and host-versus-graft alloreactive T cell clones in the graft, circulation and bone marrow were tracked using bulk TCR-beta CDR3 sequencing. To identify alloreactive clones, pre-transplant mixed lymphocyte reaction products were sequenced and then compared with unstimulated pre-transplant donor and recipient T cells. Of the 20 to 25 intestinal transplant recipients enrolled in the cohort, one of whom was a retransplant, a few patients without pretransplant specimens were excluded. A peak of at least 4% donor T cells among recipient peripheral blood mononuclear cells was the definition used for donor T cell macrochimerism. Rather than being sequenced by the commercial service, samples from three later patients were sequenced in-house on an Illumina MiSeq and processed with MiXCR. Study-wide findings and limitations: GvH clones were detected in recipient bone marrow, and some of these GvH clones were observed earlier in ileal mucosa or blood, consistent with an intestinal mucosal origin. In the allografts of patients with donor T cell macrochimerism, GvH to HvG T cell clonal ratios were high. Conclusions were limited by the relatively low number and heterogeneity of intestinal transplant patients. Early after transplant, declines in HvG clones were associated with peak levels of circulating GvH clones.

Relative to germline, V is 5 bases shorter and J is 1 base shorter, with 5 bases between their ends. The CDR3 sequence holds 12 residues, the cysteine and phenylalanine included. Just CDR3 DNA is preserved here, 36 bases in frame from base 1. Comment on this clone: Its antigen target is currently unknown. Base qualities are not provided; no much larger clone lies one nucleotide away.

Libraries were prepared through the immunoSEQ multiplex PCR assay. For most patients, genomic DNA was isolated with the Qiagen DNeasy Blood and Tissue Kit and sent frozen to Adaptive Biotechnologies for TCR sequencing. High-throughput TCR-beta CDR3 sequencing of genomic DNA from most patients was performed by Adaptive Biotechnologies. In the source study's methods: TCR sequencing data for 15 to 20 patients were retrieved from Adaptive's ImmunoSEQ software; a few other patients were processed with MiXCR and VDJtools. CD4 versus CD8 sorting errors were corrected by removing sequences found in both subsets at a frequency ratio below 5:1. CDR3 nucleotide sequences shared between donor and recipient were removed because their origin could not be assigned. To be classed as alloreactive, a clone needed at least 2-fold expansion over unstimulated cells and a minimum CFSE-low frequency of 0.002% (template counts) or 0.001% (read counts). Clones detected in sequenced pre-transplant spleen, lymph node, or MLR CFSE-low populations of the donor or recipient were defined as mappable. The cumulative frequency of alloreactive clones was calculated as a percentage of all sequences, weighted by copy number. TCRdb limited this immuneACCESS table to in-frame rearrangements with V and J called. A share of clones is missing; checked studies link under half to unresolved V genes, and the rest is unexplained. That table furnishes V, J and clone size, whereas the DNA furnished D and trimming. For this sample the table gives 110,000 to 150,000 clones, of which roughly 91% were detected only once. Jointly, the top ten make up approximately 0.2% of the sample.

The sample's time point label is to be understood as: cells obtained before transplantation from donor or recipient. CD3+CD4+ and CD3+CD8+ populations were FACS-sorted from unstimulated pre-transplant donor and recipient cells taken from spleen or lymph nodes. The source material was unstimulated CD4+ T cells sorted from spleen or lymph node cells, sampled before intestinal transplant. The clonotype comes from a human donor who received an intestinal transplant. This chain joins TRBV23-1 to TRBJ1-1; TRBD1 is a weak D gene call, 5 bases matching. TRBV23-1 is marked as an open reading frame, function uncertain. The CDR3 reads as follows: CASSTGNTEAFF. The bases are TGCGCCAGCAGTACAGGGAACACTGAAGCTTTCTTT.